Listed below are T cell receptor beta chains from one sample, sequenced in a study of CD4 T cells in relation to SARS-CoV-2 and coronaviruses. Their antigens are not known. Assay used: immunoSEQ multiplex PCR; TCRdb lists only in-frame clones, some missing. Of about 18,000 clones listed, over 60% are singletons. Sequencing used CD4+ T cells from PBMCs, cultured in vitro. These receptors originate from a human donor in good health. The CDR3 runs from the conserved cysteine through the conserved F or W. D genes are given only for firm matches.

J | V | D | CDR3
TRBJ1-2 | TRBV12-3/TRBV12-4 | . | CASSLGFSYGYTF
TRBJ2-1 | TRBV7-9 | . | CASSPMSGLRDNEQFF
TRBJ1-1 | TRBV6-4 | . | CASSDRDNTEAFF
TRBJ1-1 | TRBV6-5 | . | CASSPSTEAFF
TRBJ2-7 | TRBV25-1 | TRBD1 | CASSVDRVPYEQYF
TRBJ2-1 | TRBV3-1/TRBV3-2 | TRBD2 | CASSLASGSSNEQFF
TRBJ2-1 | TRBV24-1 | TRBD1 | CATSNSGQGALLRGEQFF
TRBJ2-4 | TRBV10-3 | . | CAISDGGGVAKNIQYF
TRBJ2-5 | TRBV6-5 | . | CASGSGFRETQYF
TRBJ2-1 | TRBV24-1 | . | CATSDSGTVNEQFF
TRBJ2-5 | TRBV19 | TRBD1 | CASSLGQAVETQYF
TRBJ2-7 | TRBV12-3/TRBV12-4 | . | CASSFVSAYEQYF
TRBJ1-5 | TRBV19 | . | CASSKRTPQLNQPQHF
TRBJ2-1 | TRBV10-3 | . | CAISGGTPTPNEQFF
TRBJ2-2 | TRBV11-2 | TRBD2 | CASSLTLLAGGTYTGELFF
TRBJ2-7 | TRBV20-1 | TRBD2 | CSASPLAGYEQYF
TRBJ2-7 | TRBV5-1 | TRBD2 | CASSSSGRASDEQYF
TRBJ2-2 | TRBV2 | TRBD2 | CASSERTSGRELFF
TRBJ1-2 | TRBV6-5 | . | CASSSRQPLNYGYTF
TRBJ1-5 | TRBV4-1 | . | CASSQVDGSQPQHF
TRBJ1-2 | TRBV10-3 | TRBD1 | CAISGTGDNYGYTF
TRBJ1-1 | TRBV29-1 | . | CSGYQVGTEAFF
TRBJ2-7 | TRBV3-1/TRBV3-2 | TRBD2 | CASSAIAGVYEQYF
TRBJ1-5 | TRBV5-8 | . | CASSLLSGSARPQHF
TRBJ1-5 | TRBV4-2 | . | CASSPDRINQPQHF
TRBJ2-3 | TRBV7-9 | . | CASSSILAPDTQYF
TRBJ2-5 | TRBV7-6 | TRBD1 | CASSGTVQETQYF
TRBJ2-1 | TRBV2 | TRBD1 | CASTRTGASTNEQFF
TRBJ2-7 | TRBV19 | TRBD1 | CASSIIAGQGGHEQYF
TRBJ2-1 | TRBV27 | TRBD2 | CASSTSGTWGNEQFF
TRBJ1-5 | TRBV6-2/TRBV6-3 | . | CASSYQAGNQPQHF
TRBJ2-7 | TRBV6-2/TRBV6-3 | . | CASSNPLPYEQYF
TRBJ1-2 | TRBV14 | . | CASSQGSGYGYTF
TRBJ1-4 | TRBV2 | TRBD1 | CASNRQGSEDEKLFF
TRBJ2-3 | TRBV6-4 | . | CASSKGLLTDTQYF
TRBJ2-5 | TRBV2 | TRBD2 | CASSDFTSGYF
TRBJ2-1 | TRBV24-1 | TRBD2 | CATSVTSGISYNEQFF
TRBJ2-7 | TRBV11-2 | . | CASSLEVGRADYEQYF
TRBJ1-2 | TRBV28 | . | CASSSDYGYTF
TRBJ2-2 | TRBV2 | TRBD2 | CASKPTSGRVGELFF
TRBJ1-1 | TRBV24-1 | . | CATKRDENTEAFF
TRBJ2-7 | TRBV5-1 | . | CASSPGSSGFMEQYF
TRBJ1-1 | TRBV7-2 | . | CASTWGRGNTEAFF
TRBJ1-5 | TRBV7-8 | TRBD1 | CASSPGGGQGGNQPQHF
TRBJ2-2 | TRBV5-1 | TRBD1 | CAGGTGTGGPGELFF
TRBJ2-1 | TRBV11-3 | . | CASSLDNSRGNEQFF
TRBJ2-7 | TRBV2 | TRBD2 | CASSDSSGRTYEQYF
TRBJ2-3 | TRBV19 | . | CASSFYSDTQYF
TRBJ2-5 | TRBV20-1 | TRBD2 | CSASLTGTSGSIQYF
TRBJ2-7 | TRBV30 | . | CACDTRTSYEQYF
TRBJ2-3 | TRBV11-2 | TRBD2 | CASSARLAGEGVTDTQYF
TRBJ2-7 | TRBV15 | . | CATSRDQGGTGDYEQYF
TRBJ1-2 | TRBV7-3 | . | CASSLNAGAGGYTF
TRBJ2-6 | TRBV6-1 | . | CASSEASSGANVLTF